This T cell receptor (beta chain) was retrieved from a study of T cell responses to AZD1222 COVID-19 vaccine. This CDR3 contains 15 residues. V was clipped by 0 bases and J by 7 bases; unmatched bases: 4. The germline V gene encodes CDR1 SGHNT and CDR2 YYREEE (reference sequence). This table comes from immunoSEQ multiplex PCR, and its TCRdb copy is limited to in-frame clones, with some not included. The table records 180,000 or so clones, around 93% of them present only once. The chain couples TRBV5-4 to TRBJ1-6; 7 nucleotides match TRBD1. Sequenced material: peripheral blood, taken 28 days after the second AZD1222 dose. This receptor was taken from an adult who received the AZD1222 COVID-19 vaccine. CDR3 DNA sequence: TGTGCCAGCAGCTTGGACAGGGGTGCCAATTCACCCCTCCACTTT. This gives the protein CASSLDRGANSPLHF. Together with reference TRBV5-4 and TRBJ1-6, the CDR3 gives the full variable domain: ETGVTQSPTHLIKTRGQQVTLRCSSQSGHNTVSWYQQALGQGPQFIFQYYREEENGRGNFPPRFSGLQFPNYSSELNVNALELDDSALYLCASSLDRGANSPLHFGNGTRLTVT.